What follows is one T cell receptor (beta chain) and its context. Antigen specificity is unknown. Germline and junction disagree at one end, which may indicate a read error. This sample is drawn from a study of T cells in Graves' hyperthyroidism and ophthalmopathy. General study points: Most expanded thyroid clonotypes above 0.001 also appeared in blood.

The CDR3 contains 13 residues. Per germline, CDR1 SGHTA and CDR2 FQGNSA. Researchers took RNA transcripts and amplified the TCR beta CDR3 regions from them. A set of HTBI primers served as the primers for a first-round RT-PCR of the TCR CDR3. MiXCR, applied by TCRdb to the multiplex PCR reads, yields one record per CDR3 protein. The table has hundreds of thousands of distinct CDR3 sequences, over 11% seen once. Patients aged 18 to 65 had newly diagnosed hyperthyroidism of under 2 months' duration. Uncontrolled infection, other autoimmune disease, pregnancy or lactation barred patients from enrollment. This blood was taken when hyperthyroidism was first diagnosed, before any ophthalmopathy symptoms existed.

V and J are TRBV7-2 and TRBJ1-6, with 8 positions matching TRBD1. This TCR was recovered from a woman aged 30 to 39 with Graves' hyperthyroidism that later progressed to Graves' ophthalmopathy. The sample was blood. CDR3 sequence (DNA): TGTGCCAGCAGCTTAGGCACCGGGACAGGCCACGACTTT. It yields the protein CASSLGTGTGHDF.